A selection of T cell receptor beta chains follows, all from one sample in a study of blood T cells in healthy people across ages. TCRdb ran MiXCR on the 5' RACE reads and lists one entry per CDR3 protein. The sample yields 1.5 million to 2 million distinct CDR3 sequences, over 25% seen once. Sequencing used blood. Receptors originate from a woman in her 30s in good health. The CDR3 runs from the conserved cysteine through the conserved F or W. The D gene is left open where the match is weak. Expanded clones get a size class; other rows say once, few or many, or leave the size out.

size	V	D	J	DNA	CDR3
few	TRBV20-1	TRBD1	TRBJ1-2	TGCAGTGCTAGGGACAGGAATTTCTATGGCTACACCTTC	CSARDRNFYGYTF
few	TRBV2	NA	TRBJ1-4	TGTGCCAGCAGGGGGCAGTTTAATGAAAAACTGTTTTTT	CASRGQFNEKLFF
NA	TRBV10-3	NA	TRBJ2-5	TGTGCCACCTTAGACAGTCGGACAGAGACCCAGTACTTC	CATLDSRTETQYF
NA	TRBV7-2	TRBD2	TRBJ2-7	TGTGCCAGCAGCCAAGGGACTAGCGGGAGAGGGGACGAGCAGTACTTC	CASSQGTSGRGDEQYF
NA	TRBV24-1	TRBD1	TRBJ2-3	TGTGCCACCAGTGATTTGACACAGGGGGCTATAGATACGCAGTATTTT	CATSDLTQGAIDTQYF
few	TRBV28	NA	TRBJ2-7	TGTGCCAGCACCTCGATGGAGCTGGGCAGGCAGTACTTC	CASTSMELGRQYF
few	TRBV27	TRBD1	TRBJ2-1	TGTGCCAGCAGTTTACTGGGACAGGGGTTCCATGAGCAGTTCTTC	CASSLLGQGFHEQFF
few	TRBV12-3/TRBV12-4	TRBD1	TRBJ1-6	TGTGCCAGCAGTTTGGGGACAGGGGAATCACCCCTCCACTTT	CASSLGTGESPLHF
few	TRBV11-2	NA	TRBJ1-4	TGTGCCAGCAGCTTATCCGGGGAAGAAAAACTGTTTTTT	CASSLSGEEKLFF
few	TRBV4-1	TRBD2	TRBJ2-1	TGCGCCAGCAGCCAAGATCCCCTACTAGCGGGAGGTTACTACAATGAGCAGTTCTTC	CASSQDPLLAGGYYNEQFF
NA	TRBV12-3/TRBV12-4	TRBD2	TRBJ2-5	TGTGCCAGCAGTGGACTAGCGGGGGGCAGATACCAAGAGACCCAGTACTTC	CASSGLAGGRYQETQYF
few	TRBV2	NA	TRBJ1-6	TGTGCCAGCAACATGGGACGGGCTTATAATTCACCCCTCCACTTT	CASNMGRAYNSPLHF
many	TRBV29-1	NA	TRBJ2-3	TGCAGCGTGGGGGGACATCTCACAGATACGCAGTATTTT	CSVGGHLTDTQYF
NA	TRBV3-1	TRBD1	TRBJ2-1	TGTGCCAGCAGCCAGGACGACAGGGGGTACGAGCAGTTCTTC	CASSQDDRGYEQFF
many	TRBV5-1	NA	TRBJ1-4	TGCGCCAGCAGCTTGGGAGACAGGAAGGAAAAACTGTTTTTT	CASSLGDRKEKLFF
NA	TRBV29-1	TRBD2	TRBJ2-3	TGCAGCGTTGAATTGGGGAGGGATGATACGCAGTATTTT	CSVELGRDDTQYF
NA	TRBV5-1	NA	TRBJ2-2	TGCGCCAGCAGCTTGGCCTGGGATGGTGCCGGGGAGCTGTGTTTT	CASSLAWDGAGELCF
few	TRBV20-1	NA	TRBJ1-2	TGCAGTGTCTATGACAGAGACTATGGCTACACCTTC	CSVYDRDYGYTF
few	TRBV20-1	NA	TRBJ1-2	TGCAGTGCTAGTGGGGTTAACTATGGCTACACCTTC	CSASGVNYGYTF
NA	TRBV10-3	TRBD1	TRBJ1-2	TGTGTCACGATGAACCGACAGGGGGCGCATCATGGCTACACCTTC	CVTMNRQGAHHGYTF
few	TRBV20-1	TRBD2	TRBJ2-1	TGCAGTGCTAGAGTCGGGCTAGCGGGAGGGGCTGACTACAATGAGCAGTTCTTC	CSARVGLAGGADYNEQFF
many	TRBV20-1	NA	TRBJ2-1	TGCAGTGCTTCTAAGAGCCAATACAATGAGCAGTTCTTC	CSASKSQYNEQFF
many	TRBV29-1	NA	TRBJ2-4	TGCAGCGCTGGGGAAAACATTCAGTACTTC	CSAGENIQYF
NA	TRBV4-1	TRBD1	TRBJ2-7	TGCGCCAGCAGCCCCGGGACAGGGGTATCAAACGAGCAGTACTTC	CASSPGTGVSNEQYF
NA	TRBV24-1	NA	TRBJ2-3	TGTGCCACCAGTGAACAGGGCACCACAGATACGCAGTATTTT	CATSEQGTTDTQYF
few	TRBV12-3/TRBV12-4	TRBD1	TRBJ1-4	TGTGCCAGCAGTTCCTTCCAGGGGGCTAATGAAAAACTGTTTTTT	CASSSFQGANEKLFF
few	TRBV12-3/TRBV12-4	NA	TRBJ2-1	TGTGCCAGCAGTTACGGAGTTGAGGAATCCCGTGGGGGGCGGTACTTGCATGAGCAGTTCTTC	CASSYGVEESRGGRYLHEQFF
NA	TRBV5-1	TRBD2	TRBJ2-1	TGCGCCAGCAGCTCTGGACTAGCGGGGGCCCCGAGCTCCTACAATGAGCAGTTCTTC	CASSSGLAGAPSSYNEQFF
many	TRBV7-3	NA	TRBJ2-3	TGTGCCAGCAGCCGTGAACGGTTCACAGATACGCAGTATTTT	CASSRERFTDTQYF
many	TRBV20-1	NA	TRBJ2-7	TGCAGTGCTAGAATCACGAACTACGAGCAGTACTTC	CSARITNYEQYF
NA	TRBV27	TRBD2	TRBJ2-1	TGTGCCAGCAGTTTATCAAGCGGGGGGGCCTACGATGAGCAGTTCTTC	CASSLSSGGAYDEQFF
NA	TRBV12-5	TRBD1	TRBJ1-1	TGTGCTAGTGGTTTAGGGGGCTATACGAACACTGAAGCTTTCTTT	CASGLGGYTNTEAFF
few	TRBV7-6	NA	TRBJ2-7	TGTGCCAGCAGCCACCTCCCCCTCTACCGAGGATCCTACGAGCAGTACTTC	CASSHLPLYRGSYEQYF
few	TRBV5-1	NA	TRBJ1-5	TGCGCCAGCAGTCTTGTGGGGAAAGACCCCCAGCATTTT	CASSLVGKDPQHF
NA	TRBV7-3	TRBD1	TRBJ2-7	TGTGCCAGCAGCTTCCTGGGACAGGGGGCCAATGAGCAGTACTTC	CASSFLGQGANEQYF
many	TRBV12-3/TRBV12-4	NA	TRBJ1-2	TGTGCCAGCAGTTTACTGCAGGGACAAGGTGGCTACACCTTC	CASSLLQGQGGYTF
NA	TRBV2	NA	TRBJ2-5	TGTGCCAGCAGTGAAGCCCCACGGAGGGGGGAGCAGTACTTC	CASSEAPRRGEQYF
NA	TRBV2	TRBD2	TRBJ2-3	TGTGCCGGTACTAGCGGGAGCACAGATACGCAGTATTTT	CAGTSGSTDTQYF
NA	TRBV21-1	NA	TRBJ1-5	TGTGCCAGCAGGACAGGGGAAGGGAATCAGCCCCAGCATTTT	CASRTGEGNQPQHF
few	TRBV5-1	TRBD1	TRBJ2-5	TGCGCCAGCAGCTCCGGGACAGGGGGCTCGCGAGAGACCCAGTACTTC	CASSSGTGGSRETQYF
NA	TRBV9	NA	TRBJ1-2	TGTGCCAGCAGCGTAGAGCCACGGACGGTTGGCTACACCTTC	CASSVEPRTVGYTF
many	TRBV5-5	TRBD1	TRBJ2-1	TGTGCCAGCAGTCCGACAGGGGCTCCCTACAATGAGCAGTTCTTC	CASSPTGAPYNEQFF
NA	TRBV6-1	TRBD1	TRBJ2-3	TGTGCCAGCAGAAAACAGGGGGCAACGATCACAGATACGCAGTATTTT	CASRKQGATITDTQYF
few	TRBV10-3	NA	TRBJ1-1	TGTGCCATCAGAATAGGGACGACGCAGGGCACTGAAGCTTTCTTT	CAIRIGTTQGTEAFF